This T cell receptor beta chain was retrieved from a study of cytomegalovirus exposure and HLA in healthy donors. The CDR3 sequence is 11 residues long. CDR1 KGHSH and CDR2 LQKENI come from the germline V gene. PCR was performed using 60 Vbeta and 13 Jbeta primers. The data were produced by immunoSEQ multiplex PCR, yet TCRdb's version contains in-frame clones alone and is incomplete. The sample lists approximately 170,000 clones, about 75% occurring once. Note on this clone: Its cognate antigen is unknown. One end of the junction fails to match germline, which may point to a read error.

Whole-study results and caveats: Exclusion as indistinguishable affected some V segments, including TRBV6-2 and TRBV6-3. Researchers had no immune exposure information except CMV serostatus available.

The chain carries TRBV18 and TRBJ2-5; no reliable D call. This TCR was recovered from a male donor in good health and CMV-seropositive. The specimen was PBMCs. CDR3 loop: CASSPQETQYF. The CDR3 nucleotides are TGTGCCAGCTCACCACAAGAGACTCAGTACTTC.